This T cell receptor (beta chain) appears in the sequencing data of a study of cytomegalovirus exposure and HLA in healthy donors. The wider study: A previous analysis identified more than 100 million unique TCR beta sequences derived from some 170 million T cells.

Whole-study findings and limits: The classifier reportedly diagnosed cytomegalovirus status with high sensitivity and specificity. Clonal expansion was found to be greater in HLA-associated TCR beta chains than in equally common others in a later analysis.

The CDR3 covers 14 residues. The germline gives CDR1 MDHEN, CDR2 SYDVKM. The V segment lost 5 bases and the J segment 8 bases; nucleotides outside the gene matches: 8. For this clone: Its antigen is as yet unknown.

The study ran its PCR with 60 Vbeta and 13 Jbeta primers. As handled by the study authors: The count from a later analysis was tens of millions of unique TCR beta chains, about 10 million of them shared. The protocol was immunoSEQ multiplex PCR, while the TCRdb copy is restricted to in-frame clones and leaves out a portion. That table furnishes V, J and clone size, whereas the DNA furnished D and trimming. The sample includes around 150,000 clones, under 75% of them seen just once. The sequencing sample was made of PBMCs. The chain carries TRBV28 and TRBJ1-2; TRBD1 matches 10 bases. The TCR sequence derives from a woman aged 55-69 years in good health and CMV-seropositive. DNA for the CDR3: TGTGCCAGCAGTGCCGGGACAGGGGCGCTCGGCTACACCTTC. Protein: CASSAGTGALGYTF.